This TCR beta chain was obtained from a study of OX40 agonist ivuxolimab in advanced cancers. Study summary: Patients in the trial were receiving intravenous ivuxolimab every 2 weeks, at doses of 0.01 to 10 mg/kg.

Sequencing used immunoSEQ multiplex PCR; TCRdb keeps in-frame clones, though not all of them. The sample yields just over 80,000 clones, roughly 87% seen once. Germline-derived CDR1 and CDR2 are SQVTM and ANQGSEA. This CDR3 spans 15 amino acids. V dropped 2 bases and J dropped 4; count of bases not matched to a gene: 9. The chain is built from TRBV29-1 and TRBJ2-7, with 9 bases aligning to TRBD1. The source was CD4+ or CD8+ T cells sorted from blood, collected in a trial of the OX40 agonist ivuxolimab. This receptor was obtained from an adult with an advanced solid tumor such as melanoma, head and neck, liver or kidney cancer. In DNA, the CDR3 is TGCAGCGTTGAAAAAGTGGGACAGGGAGGATACGAGCAGTACTTC. Encoded protein: CSVEKVGQGGYEQYF.